This record concerns one T cell receptor beta chain sequence. The V and J ends lost 5 bases and 6 bases respectively, with 13 bases between them. Germline V gene data show CDR1 as KGHSH and CDR2 as LQKENI. The CDR3 has 14 residues. TCR beta libraries were made by quantitative 5'-RACE with molecular barcodes. MiXCR was run by TCRdb on the 5' RACE reads, yielding one entry per CDR3 protein. Of around 150,000 distinct CDR3 sequences listed, 11% are singletons. These data are taken from a study of CD8 T cells in ankylosing spondylitis. Sequenced input: blood, either unsorted or a sorted T cell fraction (not recorded which). The clonotype comes from a female donor with ankylosing spondylitis or in good health (not recorded which). The rearrangement uses TRBV18 and TRBJ2-2; TRBD1 might be the D (5 bases). The CDR3 region is CASSDPGRPGELFF. The CDR3 DNA reads as TGTGCCAGCTCAGACCCAGGGCGGCCCGGGGAGCTGTTTTTT. Filled out from reference TRBV18 and TRBJ2-2, the complete variable domain reads NAGVMQNPRHLVRRRGQEARLRCSPMKGHSHVYWYRQLPEEGLKFMVYLQKENIIDESGMPKERFSAEFPKEGPSILRIQQVVRGDSAAYFCASSDPGRPGELFFGEGSRLTVL.